This is a list of T cell receptor beta chains from one sample in a study of identical twins. TCRdb ran MiXCR on the 5' RACE reads and lists one entry per CDR3 protein. This table has 200,000 or so distinct CDR3 sequences, roughly 15% appearing once. These data also formed part of another study, on T cells expressing NK-cell markers.

The sequencing sample was made of CD8+ T cells sorted from blood. The receptors shown here come from a woman aged 18-35 years in good health. Both conserved end residues are part of each CDR3. A D gene is named only where the DNA matches it firmly. The size entry is marked missing in some rows and otherwise reads once, few, many or a size class.

once TRBJ2-7 NA TRBV10-2 CASSEVSRGSYEQYF TGCGCCAGCAGTGAAGTATCAAGGGGGTCCTACGAGCAGTACTTC
NA TRBJ2-1 NA TRBV5-1 CASSKGGWDPFF TGCGCCAGCAGCAAGGGGGGATGGGATCCGTTCTTC
few TRBJ2-6 NA TRBV4-3 CASSQEARVAGANVLTF TGCGCCAGCAGCCAAGAGGCCAGGGTCGCCGGGGCCAACGTCCTGACTTTC
NA TRBJ2-5 TRBD2 TRBV7-9 CASSLKRGQETQYF TGTGCCAGCAGCCTAAAGCGGGGACAAGAGACCCAGTACTTC
few TRBJ2-7 NA TRBV5-6 CASSVGSGEYEQYF TGTGCCAGCAGCGTTGGTAGCGGAGAATACGAGCAGTACTTC
once TRBJ2-2 TRBD2 TRBV2 CASRELAGADTGELFF TGTGCCAGCAGGGAACTAGCGGGAGCGGACACCGGGGAGCTGTTTTTT
NA TRBJ2-4 TRBD1 TRBV9 CASRGQVSDIQYF TGTGCCAGCAGGGGACAGGTGTCAGACATTCAGTACTTC
few TRBJ2-7 TRBD2 TRBV9 CASSVLAGPSYEQYF TGTGCCAGCAGCGTACTAGCGGGGCCCTCCTACGAGCAGTACTTC
NA TRBJ2-5 TRBD1 TRBV7-8 CASSPWTGVLGTQYF TGTGCCAGCAGCCCGTGGACAGGGGTTTTAGGGACCCAGTACTTC
NA TRBJ2-7 NA TRBV9 CASSVGVGGTVPNTYEQYF TGTGCCAGCAGCGTCGGAGTAGGAGGGACAGTCCCAAACACCTACGAGCAGTACTTC
NA TRBJ2-2 NA TRBV24-1 CATSDLPGTEGTGELFF TGTGCCACCAGTGATTTGCCTGGGACGGAAGGAACCGGGGAGCTGTTTTTT
NA TRBJ2-7 TRBD1 TRBV20-1 CSASVPGQGFGEQYF TGCAGTGCTAGTGTACCGGGACAGGGATTCGGCGAGCAGTACTTC
NA TRBJ1-1 NA TRBV6-5 CASSYSTDTEAFF TGTGCCAGCAGTTACTCGACAGATACTGAAGCTTTCTTT
NA TRBJ2-5 TRBD1 TRBV12-3/TRBV12-4 CASSLLTRTGGKETQYF TGTGCCAGCAGTTTATTAACTCGGACAGGGGGCAAAGAGACCCAGTACTTC
NA TRBJ2-3 TRBD2 TRBV11-2 CASSLGTSRDTQYF TGTGCCAGCAGCTTAGGGACTAGCCGAGATACGCAGTATTTT
NA TRBJ2-2 TRBD2 TRBV5-1 CASRLLAGLAGELFF TGCGCCAGCAGATTACTAGCGGGATTGGCCGGGGAGCTGTTTTTT
few TRBJ1-2 NA TRBV9 CASSEGDAYGCTF TGTGCCAGCAGCGAAGGGGACGCGTATGGATGCACCTTC
few TRBJ2-3 TRBD1 TRBV7-2 CASSDRGATSDTQYF TGTGCCAGCAGCGACAGGGGGGCCACATCCGATACGCAGTATTTT
NA TRBJ1-1 NA TRBV6-5 CASSYSSASEAFF TGTGCCAGCAGTTACTCTTCGGCCTCTGAAGCTTTCTTT
NA TRBJ2-1 TRBD2 TRBV2 CASSSSGGAGEQFF TGTGCCAGCAGTTCTAGCGGGGGGGCCGGTGAGCAGTTCTTC
NA TRBJ2-1 NA TRBV6-2/TRBV6-3 CTSSYRYNEQFF TGTACCAGCAGTTACCGGTACAATGAGCAGTTCTTC
many TRBJ1-1 NA TRBV20-1 CSARSWDIEDTEAFF TGCAGTGCTAGAAGCTGGGACATAGAGGACACTGAAGCTTTCTTT
few TRBJ2-1 NA TRBV5-1 CASRNDGGTYNEQFF TGCGCCAGCAGGAACGACGGGGGTACCTACAATGAGCAGTTCTTC
few TRBJ2-3 NA TRBV27 CASKGTLSTDTQYF TGTGCCAGCAAGGGGACGCTAAGCACAGATACGCAGTATTTT
NA TRBJ2-7 TRBD2 TRBV6-1 CASSPLGGGSYEQYF TGTGCCAGCAGTCCCCTGGGGGGGGGCTCCTACGAGCAGTACTTC
few TRBJ2-1 NA TRBV29-1 CSVAAGGGEQFF TGCAGCGTTGCGGCGGGCGGCGGGGAGCAGTTCTTC
NA TRBJ2-1 NA TRBV5-1 CASSELGHLSYNEQFF TGCGCCAGCAGCGAACTGGGACACCTATCCTACAATGAGCAGTTCTTC
NA TRBJ1-2 NA TRBV12-3/TRBV12-4 CASSFAGRYGYTF TGTGCCAGCAGTTTCGCGGGACGATATGGCTACACCTTC
NA TRBJ1-5 NA TRBV12-3/TRBV12-4 CASSSAGTYQPQHF TGTGCCAGCAGTTCGGCCGGAACATATCAGCCCCAGCATTTT
NA TRBJ2-7 NA TRBV7-9 CASSSVDEQYF TGTGCCAGCAGCTCGGTCGACGAGCAGTACTTC
few TRBJ1-1 TRBD1 TRBV4-2 CASSQDSGGTEAFF TGTGCCAGCAGCCAAGACTCAGGGGGGACTGAAGCTTTCTTT
few TRBJ2-3 TRBD2 TRBV10-2 CASSESRGGASLSDTQYF TGCGCCAGCAGTGAGTCACGCGGGGGGGCCAGTCTTTCAGATACGCAGTATTTT